Below, 21 T cell receptor beta chains from the same sample are listed, as sequenced in a study of early T cells in non-severe SARS-CoV-2 infection. TCRdb reprocessed the 5' RACE reads with MiXCR, giving one entry per CDR3 protein. The sample includes fewer than 100,000 distinct CDR3 sequences, approximately 9.1% of them seen just once. Sequencing was performed on whole blood. The source is an adult who was a healthcare worker with PCR-confirmed SARS-CoV-2 infection or an uninfected control (not recorded which).

The table lists this clonotype with a few counts. The chain couples TRBV6-4 to TRBJ1-1; D is uncertain. CDR1 is MRHNA and CDR2 is SNTAGT in the germline V gene. This CDR3 contains 13 residues. V shed 3 bases and J shed 1 base, with 6 bases lying between them. The CDR3: CASSETENTEAFF. The CDR3 coding sequence is TGTGCCAGCAGTGAGACCGAGAACACTGAAGCTTTCTTT.

This clonotype occurred many times. The chain has TRBV9 and TRBJ2-5; 8 bases fit TRBD1. CDR1 is SGDLS, CDR2 YYNGEE, per germline. The CDR3 runs 13 residues. Unmatched junction bases numbered 1, after V lost 2 bases and J lost 4 bases. The CDR3 here is CASSVGTGETQYF. CDR3 sequence (DNA): TGTGCCAGCAGCGTCGGGACAGGAGAGACCCAGTACTTC.

In this sample, this clonotype turned up many times. J is TRBJ2-7 and V is TRBV5-1; 7 bases map to TRBD2. The CDR3 covers 14 residues. J lost 4 bases, V lost 2 bases, and 6 bases had no gene match. Germline CDR1 SGHRS, CDR2 YFSETQ. The CDR3, as DNA: TGCGCCAGCAGCTTAGCGGGAACCCGGTACGAGCAGTACTTC. The encoded protein is CASSLAGTRYEQYF.

This clonotype was seen only a few times. This sequence joins TRBV3-1 and TRBJ2-5; D possibly matches TRBD1 or TRBD2 (5 bases each). The CDR3 runs to 13 residues. The germline V and J ends were trimmed by 3 bases and 4 bases, with 9 bases remaining between them. CDR1 is LGHDT and CDR2 is YNNKEL in the germline V gene (reference sequence). This CDR3 reads CASSQWGRETQYF. The CDR3 region has the DNA TGTGCCAGCAGCCAGTGGGGACGAGAGACCCAGTACTTC.

This clonotype was seen many times. The rearrangement uses TRBV20-1 and TRBJ2-7; D remains ambiguous. Trimming took 0 bases from V and 10 from J, leaving 10 bases between them. This CDR3 has 11 amino acids. Germline V gives CDR1 DFQATT, CDR2 SNEGSKA (reference sequence). The CDR3 is CSARDPPIQYF. CDR3 bases: TGCAGTGCTAGAGATCCCCCCATCCAGTACTTC.

This clonotype appeared many times. The chain joins TRBV30 to TRBJ2-7, with a weak D call TRBD2 (5 bases). Germline V gene data show CDR1 as GTSNPN and CDR2 as SVGIG (reference sequence). V was cut by 2 bases and J by 3 bases, with 17 bases left in between. The CDR3 loop spans 15 amino acids. CDR3 protein: CAWSREGVSIYEQYF. The CDR3 DNA reads TGTGCCTGGAGTCGGGAAGGCGTCTCGATCTACGAGCAGTACTTC. Looking up the rest from reference TRBV30 and TRBJ2-7 gives the full variable domain: SQTIHQWPATLVQPVGSPLSLECTVEGTSNPNLYWYRQAAGRGLQLLFYSVGIGQISSEVPQNLSASRPQDRQFILSSKKLLLSDSGFYLCAWSREGVSIYEQYFGPGTRLTVT.

This clonotype occurred many times. V usage is TRBV6-2 or TRBV6-3 and J usage is TRBJ2-5; 9 bases are shared with TRBD1. This CDR3 is 15 amino acids long. CDR1 is MNHEY and CDR2 is SVGEGT in the germline V gene. With V trimmed by 5 bases and J by 0 bases, 4 bases remained unmatched. The CDR3 reads CASSPGQGDQETQYF. The CDR3 DNA reads TGTGCCAGCAGTCCGGGACAGGGAGACCAAGAGACCCAGTACTTC.

Many counts were recorded for this clonotype. The V call is TRBV20-1, the J call TRBJ2-5, with 8 positions matching TRBD2. Germline V gene sequence: CDR1 DFQATT, CDR2 SNEGSKA (reference sequence). The V gene end was trimmed by 1 base and the J gene end by 3 bases; junction bases not matched to a gene: 7. The CDR3 covers 15 residues. The CDR3 region is CSARAIAGTEETQYF. CDR3 DNA: TGCAGTGCTAGAGCGATAGCGGGAACCGAAGAGACCCAGTACTTC.

This clonotype has ten or more counts. V gene TRBV10-2 combines with J gene TRBJ1-1, with D unclear. This CDR3 spans 12 amino acids. V was trimmed by 1 base and J by 6 bases, leaving 6 bases between them. The germline gives CDR1 WSHSY, CDR2 SAAADI. In nucleotides, the CDR3 is TGCGCCAGCAGTGAGTGGAGGGCTGAAGCTTTCTTT. As protein: CASSEWRAEAFF.

This clonotype was seen at least ten times. The chain employs TRBV7-2 and TRBJ1-1, with TRBD1 as a possible D gene (6 bases). V was clipped by 5 bases and J by 6 bases, with 13 bases between them. The CDR3 totals 13 residues. Germline lookup yields CDR1 SGHTA and CDR2 FQGNSA. In nucleotides, the CDR3 is TGTGCCAGCAGCACCCAGACAGGACCTGAAGCTTTCTTT. Its translation is CASSTQTGPEAFF.

In this sample, this clonotype turned up many times. The genes are TRBV28 and TRBJ1-3; weak D call: TRBD1 (6 bases). Trimming took off 2 bases at V and 4 bases at J, with 12 bases between the two ends. The CDR3 consists of 15 residues. Germline assignment: CDR1 MDHEN and CDR2 SYDVKM. CDR3 loop: CASSLLTGRGNTIYF. CDR3 DNA sequence: TGTGCCAGCAGTTTACTGACAGGTCGGGGAAACACCATATATTTT.

This clonotype was seen many times. The CDR3 is CASSLTSNQPQHF. DNA for the CDR3: TGTGCCAGCAGTTTGACCAGCAATCAGCCCCAGCATTTT. This sequence joins TRBV27 and TRBJ1-5, with D hard to call. This CDR3 contains 13 residues. V lost 3 bases to trimming and J lost 1 base, with 4 bases between them. Germline assignment: CDR1 MNHEY and CDR2 SMNVEV (reference sequence).

This clonotype was observed many times. This chain links TRBV10-2 with TRBJ2-7; tentative D call: TRBD1 (6 bases). This CDR3 contains 14 residues. Germline V gene lookup returns CDR1 WSHSY and CDR2 SAAADI. Trimming removed 10 bases at V and 0 bases at J, with 16 bases between. CDR3 protein: CATQSDRSSYEQYF. CDR3 DNA sequence: TGCGCCACCCAATCCGACAGGAGCTCCTACGAGCAGTACTTC.

This clonotype has ten or more counts. The chain is built from TRBV24-1 and TRBJ2-1; 10 positions agree with TRBD2. V lost 3 bases to trimming and J lost 4 bases; unmatched junction nucleotides: 2. The CDR3 is 15 amino acids. Germline CDR1 KGHDR, CDR2 SFDVKD. CDR3: CATSDRLAGYNEQFF. As DNA, the CDR3 is TGTGCCACCAGTGATAGACTAGCGGGTTACAATGAGCAGTTCTTC.

J is TRBJ1-2 and V is TRBV7-9; maybe TRBD1 (6 bases). The ends were cut back, 0 bases at V and 8 bases at J, with 10 bases in the middle. This CDR3 region has 13 residues. Germline CDR1 is SEHNR and CDR2 is FQNEAQ (reference sequence). For the CDR3, the DNA is TGTGCCAGCAGCTTAGCGTGGGACAACGGCTACACCTTC. It translates to CASSLAWDNGYTF. The variable domain in full, with the rest retrieved from reference TRBV7-9 and TRBJ1-2, is DTGVSQNPRHKITKRGQNVTFRCDPISEHNRLYWYRQTLGQGPEFLTYFQNEAQLEKSRLLSDRFSAERPKGSFSTLEIQRTEQGDSAMYLCASSLAWDNGYTFGSGTRLTVV.

In this sample, this clonotype turned up a few times. This chain's CDR3 is CASSPTPGVTLSTQYF. CDR3 in DNA: TGCGCCAGCAGCCCGACGCCAGGGGTTACACTTAGTACGCAGTATTTT. V usage is TRBV4-1 and J usage is TRBJ2-3, with a weak D call TRBD1 (6 bases). Looked up from germline, CDR1 is MGHRA and CDR2 is YSYEKL. The V end was cut by 4 bases, the J end by 8 bases, with 22 bases between. The CDR3 has 16 residues.

The V call is TRBV4-2, the J call TRBJ2-5; no reliable D call. CDR1 and CDR2 from the germline V gene are LGHNA and YNFKEQ. The CDR3 consists of 14 residues. The V end was cut by 1 base, the J end by 2 bases, with 8 bases between. CDR3 nucleotides: TGTGCCAGCAGCCAAGCGCCCTGGCAAGAGACCCAGTACTTC. Translated: CASSQAPWQETQYF.

The chain employs TRBV7-9 and TRBJ2-7; D may correspond to TRBD1 or TRBD2 (5 bases each). This CDR3 has 12 amino acids. Trimming took 6 bases from V and 4 from J, leaving 10 bases between them. CDR1 and CDR2 from the germline V gene are SEHNR and FQNEAQ (reference sequence). CDR3 DNA: TGTGCCAGCAGGGGGGATATGTACGAGCAGTACTTC. Translated, it gives CASRGDMYEQYF.

This clonotype was counted at least ten times. This sequence joins TRBV20-1 and TRBJ2-5; perhaps TRBD2 as D (6 bases). CDR1 and CDR2 (germline): DFQATT, SNEGSKA (reference sequence). The CDR3 length is 15 residues. The V and J ends lost 0 bases and 3 bases respectively, with 14 bases between them. DNA of the CDR3: TGCAGTGCTAGAGATTTGGCGGGATGGGAAGAGACCCAGTACTTC. Encoded protein: CSARDLAGWEETQYF.

This clonotype has ten or more counts. The J gene is TRBJ2-3, the V gene TRBV9; D might be TRBD2 (5 bases). Trimming cost V 0 bases and J 5 bases, with 16 bases left between them. Looked up from germline, CDR1 is SGDLS and CDR2 is YYNGEE. The CDR3 contains 16 residues. DNA of the CDR3: TGTGCCAGCAGCGTAGGTACAGAAGACTACCGAGATACGCAGTATTTT. Translating it yields CASSVGTEDYRDTQYF.

The genes are TRBV6-2 or TRBV6-3 and TRBJ2-7; a possible D gene is TRBD2 (5 bases). The V end was cut by 0 bases, the J end by 1 base, with 16 bases between. CDR1 and CDR2 (germline): MNHEY, SVGEGT. The CDR3 is 17 residues long. The CDR3 spells CASSYSRAERRSYEQYF. The CDR3 bases are TGTGCCAGCAGTTACTCGAGAGCGGAGAGAAGGTCCTACGAGCAGTACTTC.